The 2 T cell receptor beta chains below come from one sample, sequenced in a study of blood T cell repertoires in COVID-19. Profiling relied on immunoSEQ multiplex PCR, and the TCRdb table lists in-frame clones only, not all of them. The sample lists hundreds of thousands of clones, approximately 88% occurring once. Sequencing used PBMCs or T cells enriched from blood (not recorded which). The receptors were gathered from a woman aged 40 to 50 with acute COVID-19.

The V call is TRBV7-2, the J call TRBJ1-2; D might be TRBD1 (6 bases). The CDR3 totals 14 residues. With 4 bases removed from V and 3 bases from J, the gap between germline ends came to 12 bases. CDR1 and CDR2 from the germline V gene are SGHTA and FQGNSA. CDR3 sequence (DNA): TGTGCCAGCAGCTCCAGACAGGATCACTATGGCTACACCTTC. This translates into CASSSRQDHYGYTF. Variable domain in full (rest from reference TRBV7-2 and TRBJ1-2): GAGVSQSPSNKVTEKGKDVELRCDPISGHTALYWYRQSLGQGLEFLIYFQGNSAPDKSGLPSDRFSAERTGGSVSTLTIQRTQQEDSAVYLCASSSRQDHYGYTFGSGTRLTVV.

The V and J genes are TRBV19 and TRBJ2-3, with 7 nucleotides matching TRBD1. V was clipped by 7 bases and J by 2 bases; unmatched bases: 6. This CDR3 has 14 residues. CDR1 and CDR2 (germline): LNHDA, SQIVND (reference sequence). CDR3 bases: TGTGCCAGTACACCAGACAGGGCCACAGATACGCAGTATTTT. Translating it yields CASTPDRATDTQYF.